The 22 T cell receptor beta chains below were found in one sample sequenced in a study of blood T cells in healthy people across ages. Sample-barcoded 5' priming and a J-beta primer mix drove a second PCR of roughly 6 to 12 cycles. Using its own MiXCR run on the 5' RACE reads, TCRdb lists one record per CDR3 protein. The repertoire includes roughly 900,000 distinct CDR3 sequences, less than 35% of them detected once, and approximately 15% sits in the top ten. Sequencing input: blood. Every receptor here comes from a woman older than 75 in good health.

The V gene is TRBV5-1, the J gene TRBJ2-2; maybe TRBD1 (5 bases). There are 14 residues in the CDR3. V gave up 5 bases and J gave up 1 base, with 9 bases separating them. CDR1 and CDR2 (germline): SGHRS, YFSETQ. CDR3 sequence reads: CASRPTENTGELFF. Written as DNA, the CDR3 is TGCGCCAGCAGACCGACAGAGAACACCGGGGAGCTGTTTTTT. Based on the CDR3 plus reference TRBV5-1 and TRBJ2-2, the full variable domain is KAGVTQTPRYLIKTRGQQVTLSCSPISGHRSVSWYQQTPGQGLQFLFEYFSETQRNKGNFPGRFSGRQFSNSRSEMNVSTLELGDSALYLCASRPTENTGELFFGEGSRLTVL.

This clonotype has ten or more counts. The CDR3 loop reads CASSLNRDSDTQYF. CDR3 in DNA: TGTGCCAGCAGCTTAAACCGGGACTCAGATACGCAGTATTTT. The chain carries TRBV7-6 and TRBJ2-3, with D perhaps matching TRBD2 (6 bases). CDR1 is SGHVS and CDR2 is FNYEAQ in the germline V gene. V lost 2 bases and J 4 bases, leaving 10 bases between the germline ends. The CDR3 is 14 residues long.

This clonotype was counted many times. This CDR3 reads CASSLKGGEQYF. Written as DNA, the CDR3 is TGCGCCAGCAGCTTGAAAGGGGGCGAGCAGTACTTC. V usage is TRBV5-1 and J usage is TRBJ2-7, with D possibly matching TRBD1 (6 bases). The CDR3 totals 12 residues. CDR1 and CDR2 from the germline V gene are SGHRS and YFSETQ. V dropped 1 base and J dropped 6 bases, with 8 bases sitting between them. The full variable domain, in which reference TRBV5-1 and TRBJ2-7 provide the parts outside the CDR3, is KAGVTQTPRYLIKTRGQQVTLSCSPISGHRSVSWYQQTPGQGLQFLFEYFSETQRNKGNFPGRFSGRQFSNSRSEMNVSTLELGDSALYLCASSLKGGEQYFGPGTRLTVT.

The chain recombines TRBV2 with TRBJ2-3, with TRBD1 matching over 8 bases. The CDR3 sequence is 14 residues long. J lost 14 bases, V lost 5 bases, and 15 bases had no gene match. From germline, CDR1 is SNHLY and CDR2 FYNNEI. In nucleotides, the CDR3 is TGTGCCAGCAGTAAACAGGGGGGTGTGGAAAAACTGTATTTT. Translating it yields CASSKQGGVEKLYF. The whole variable domain, filled in from reference TRBV2 and TRBJ2-3, reads EPEVTQTPSHQVTQMGQEVILRCVPISNHLYFYWYRQILGQKVEFLVSFYNNEISEKSEIFDDQFSVERPDGSNFTLKIRSTKLEDSAMYFCASSKQGGVEKLYFGPGTRLTVL.

This chain connects TRBV27 to TRBJ2-3, with unresolved D. Trimming shortened V by 7 bases and J by 2 bases, and 34 bases separated the two germline ends. CDR1 is MNHEY and CDR2 is SMNVEV in the germline V gene (reference sequence). CDR3 size: 21 residues. The CDR3 region has the DNA TGTGCCAGCATACAGACCAAAATATTTACGTGTCCTGTCGGCTACACAGATACGCAGTATTTT. This encodes CASIQTKIFTCPVGYTDTQYF.

About this clonotype itself: This clone may be a read error of a much larger clone one base away. The V gene is TRBV6-5, the J gene TRBJ2-4, with D tentatively TRBD1 (7 bases). The CDR3 consists of 14 residues. Between the trimmed V and J ends, which lost 2 bases and 13 bases, there was a span of 18 bases. Germline V gives CDR1 MNHEY, CDR2 SVGAGI. CDR3 coding DNA: TGTGCCAGCAGTTACCAGGGGGGATCTTACAAGCAGTACTTC. It encodes CASSYQGGSYKQYF.

This clonotype was detected ten times or more. This chain uses TRBV12-3 or TRBV12-4 with TRBJ2-5; D gene ambiguous. The CDR3 has 14 amino acids. V was cut by 3 bases and J by 5 bases, with 13 bases left in between. CDR3: CASSFAIRAETQYF. The CDR3 region has the DNA TGTGCCAGCAGTTTTGCGATTAGGGCGGAGACCCAGTACTTC.

This clonotype was detected a few times. A single base separates this from a much larger clone, so it may be a read error. The J gene is TRBJ2-3, the V gene TRBV5-1, with 8 bases aligning to TRBD1. This CDR3 region has 15 residues. Trimming removed 4 bases from V and 0 bases from J; junction bases left unmatched: 4. Germline V gene lookup returns CDR1 SGHRS and CDR2 YFSETQ. The CDR3 is CASSHTGGSTDTQYF. The CDR3 DNA follows: TGCGCCAGCAGCCACACAGGGGGGAGCACAGATACGCAGTATTTT.

In its sample, this clonotype was seen many times. The V gene is TRBV7-2, the J gene TRBJ2-7; tentative D call: TRBD1 (6 bases). Germline V gives CDR1 SGHTA, CDR2 FQGNSA. The CDR3 is made up of 14 amino acids. Trimming stripped 2 bases from V and 5 bases from J, with 13 bases between. The CDR3 loop is CASSLKRRGNEQYF. In nucleotides, the CDR3 is TGTGCCAGCAGCTTAAAACGCAGGGGCAACGAGCAGTACTTC.

This clonotype was counted at least ten times. V is TRBV7-9 and J is TRBJ2-3; D call uncertain. Germline CDR1 and CDR2: SEHNR and FQNEAQ (reference sequence). The CDR3 runs to 12 residues. Trimming took off 4 bases at V and 14 bases at J, with 16 bases between the two ends. The CDR3 loop reads CASSYDKARLYF. The CDR3 DNA reads TGTGCCAGCAGCTACGACAAGGCCCGACTGTATTTT.

The sample holds many counts of this clonotype. The chain recombines TRBV7-9 with TRBJ2-1; 10 bases map to TRBD2. Trimming cost V 4 bases and J 9 bases; bases outside gene matches: 9. There are 15 residues in the CDR3. Germline V gene lookup returns CDR1 SEHNR and CDR2 FQNEAQ (reference sequence). The CDR3 region has the DNA TGTGCCAGCAGCTCCCCGAGCGGGGGGGCCGCTGAGCAGTTCTTC. Translated: CASSSPSGGAAEQFF.

About this clonotype: Given a much more abundant clone one base away, this may be a read error. V is TRBV6-5 and J is TRBJ2-7; no reliable D call. The germline CDR1 and CDR2 sequences are MNHEY and SVGAGI. CDR3 length: 15 residues. CDR3 bases: TGTGCCGGCAGATACCGGACCGAGAGCTCCTACGAGCAGTACTTC. It yields the protein CAGRYRTESSYEQYF.

Note on this clonotype: A much larger clonotype is one base distant, so this may be a read error. The chain couples TRBV5-5 to TRBJ2-3, with 10 bases that match TRBD2. Germline CDR1 SGHKS, CDR2 YYEKEE (reference sequence). The CDR3 is 16 residues long. CDR3 protein: CASGLNSGGASDTQYF. The CDR3 coding sequence is TGTGCCAGCGGCTTAAACAGCGGGGGGGCCTCAGATACGCAGTATTTT.

The chain employs TRBV7-2 and TRBJ2-5, with 7 bases lining up with TRBD2. From germline, CDR1 is SGHTA and CDR2 FQGNSA. The CDR3 runs to 12 residues. V dropped 5 bases and J dropped 11; count of bases not matched to a gene: 8. CDR3: CASSREGWKQYF. The CDR3, as DNA: TGTGCCAGCAGCAGGGAGGGGTGGAAGCAGTACTTC. Based on the CDR3 plus reference TRBV7-2 and TRBJ2-5, the full variable domain is GAGVSQSPSNKVTEKGKDVELRCDPISGHTALYWYRQSLGQGLEFLIYFQGNSAPDKSGLPSDRFSAERTGGSVSTLTIQRTQQEDSAVYLCASSREGWKQYFGPGTRLLVL.

Worth noting for this clonotype: A read error may be the cause here, since a much bigger clone is one base away. V is TRBV10-2 and J is TRBJ2-7; 7 nucleotides align to TRBD1. The CDR3 extends over 15 amino acids. The germline V gene encodes CDR1 WSHSY and CDR2 SAAADI. The J segment lost 7 bases and the V segment lost 5 bases, leaving 14 bases of the junction unmatched. CDR3 amino acids: CASSILGTEYNEQYF. For the CDR3, the DNA is TGCGCCAGCAGTATACTCGGGACAGAATACAATGAGCAGTACTTC.

This clonotype has only one observation. The chain's CDR3 is CSGRTGLRTDTQYF. CDR3 sequence (DNA): TGCAGCGGTCGGACAGGCCTTAGGACAGATACGCAGTATTTT. The chain has TRBV29-1 and TRBJ2-3; 7 bases match TRBD1. Germline lookup yields CDR1 SQVTM and CDR2 ANQGSEA. The CDR3 runs 14 residues. V lost 7 bases to trimming and J lost 3 bases; unmatched junction nucleotides: 10.

The chain carries TRBV10-2 and TRBJ1-1; possible D gene TRBD1, 5 bases. The germline CDR1 and CDR2 sequences are WSHSY and SAAADI. There are 14 residues in the CDR3. V lost 3 bases to trimming and J lost 6 bases, with 14 bases between them. CDR3 sequence reads: CASSDVAGTPEAFF. The CDR3 DNA reads TGCGCCAGCAGTGACGTAGCGGGGACCCCTGAAGCTTTCTTT.

A note on this clonotype: This sequence may be a read error, since a much larger clone differs from it by one base. The V call is TRBV6-6, the J call TRBJ1-6, with unresolved D. The CDR3 spans 14 residues. CDR1 is MNHNY, CDR2 SVGAGI, per germline (reference sequence). The CDR3 sequence is CASCERDYNSPPHF. The CDR3 DNA is TGTGCCAGCTGCGAAAGGGATTATAATTCACCCCCCCACTTT.

V is TRBV6-2 or TRBV6-3 and J is TRBJ1-1; D not resolved. V lost 2 bases and J lost 4, with 14 bases in between. The CDR3 is made up of 15 amino acids. Germline assignment: CDR1 MNHEY and CDR2 SVGEGT. The CDR3 bases are TGTGCCAGCAGTTACGGGGTCCGGCGAAGCACTGAAGCTTTCTTT. Translating it yields CASSYGVRRSTEAFF.

Many counts were recorded for this clonotype. The V gene is TRBV20-1, the J gene TRBJ1-2, with 8 bases lining up with TRBD1. CDR3 size: 14 residues. Trimming cost V 5 bases and J 5 bases; bases outside gene matches: 10. CDR1 and CDR2 from the germline V gene are DFQATT and SNEGSKA (reference sequence). The CDR3: CSAPRTGRSYGYTF. The CDR3 nucleotides are TGCAGTGCTCCTCGGACAGGGAGGTCTTATGGCTACACCTTC.

The rearrangement links TRBV13 to TRBJ2-3; D gene unclear. V was pared by 4 bases and J by 0 bases, with 29 bases between. The CDR3 has 21 residues. In germline, CDR1 is PRHDT, CDR2 FYEKMQ (reference sequence). The CDR3 is CASSYLGTRLGIHPSTDTQYF. CDR3 nucleotides: TGTGCCAGCAGCTACCTGGGCACGCGCCTTGGGATTCACCCTAGCACAGATACGCAGTATTTT. Filled out from reference TRBV13 and TRBJ2-3, the complete variable domain reads AAGVIQSPRHLIKEKRETATLKCYPIPRHDTVYWYQQGPGQDPQFLISFYEKMQSDKGSIPDRFSAQQFSDYHSELNMSSLELGDSALYFCASSYLGTRLGIHPSTDTQYFGPGTRLTVL.

The table lists this clonotype with many counts. The chain is built from TRBV6-5 and TRBJ2-7; D ambiguous. Germline V gene lookup returns CDR1 MNHEY and CDR2 SVGAGI. The CDR3 is 15 amino acids. V was cut by 5 bases and J by 0 bases, with 14 bases left in between. CDR3 DNA: TGTGCCAGCAGTCCCGGTCATACAAGCTCCTACGAGCAGTACTTC. It yields the protein CASSPGHTSSYEQYF.